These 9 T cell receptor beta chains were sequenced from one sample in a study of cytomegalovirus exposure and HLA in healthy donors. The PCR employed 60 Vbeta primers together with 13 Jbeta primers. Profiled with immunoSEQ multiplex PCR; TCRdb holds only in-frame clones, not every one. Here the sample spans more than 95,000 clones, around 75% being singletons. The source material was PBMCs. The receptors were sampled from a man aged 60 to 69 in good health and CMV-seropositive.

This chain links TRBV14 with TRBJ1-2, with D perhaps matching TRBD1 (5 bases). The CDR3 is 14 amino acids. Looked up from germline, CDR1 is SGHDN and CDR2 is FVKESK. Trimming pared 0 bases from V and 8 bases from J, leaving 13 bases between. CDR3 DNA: TGTGCCAGCAGCCAAGATCACGGGGGTCAAGGCTACACCTTC. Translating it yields CASSQDHGGQGYTF.

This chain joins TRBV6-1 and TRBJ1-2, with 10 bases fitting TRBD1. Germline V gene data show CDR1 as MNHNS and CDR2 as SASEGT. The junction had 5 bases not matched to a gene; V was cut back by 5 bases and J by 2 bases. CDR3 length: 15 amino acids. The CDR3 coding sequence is TGTGCCAGCAGTCTTAGACAGGGGGCGAACTATGGCTACACCTTC. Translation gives CASSLRQGANYGYTF.

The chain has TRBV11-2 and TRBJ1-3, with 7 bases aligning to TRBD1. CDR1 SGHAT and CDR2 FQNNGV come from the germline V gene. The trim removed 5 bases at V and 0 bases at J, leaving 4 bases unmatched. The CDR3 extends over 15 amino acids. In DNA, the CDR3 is TGTGCCAGCAGCGAGGGGGCTATCTCTGGAAACACCATATATTTT. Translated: CASSEGAISGNTIYF.

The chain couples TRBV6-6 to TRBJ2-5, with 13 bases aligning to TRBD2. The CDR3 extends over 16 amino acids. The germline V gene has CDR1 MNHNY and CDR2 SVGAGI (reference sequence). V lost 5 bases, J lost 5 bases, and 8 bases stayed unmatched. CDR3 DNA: TGTGCCAGCAGTCGGGGACTAGCGGGGTCGAGTGAGACCCAGTACTTC. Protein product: CASSRGLAGSSETQYF.

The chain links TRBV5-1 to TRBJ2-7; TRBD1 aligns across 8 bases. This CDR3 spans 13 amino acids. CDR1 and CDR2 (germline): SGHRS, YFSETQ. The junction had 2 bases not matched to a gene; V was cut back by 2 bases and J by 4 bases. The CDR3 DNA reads TGCGCCAGCAGCTTTACAGGGGGGTACGAGCAGTACTTC. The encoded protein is CASSFTGGYEQYF.

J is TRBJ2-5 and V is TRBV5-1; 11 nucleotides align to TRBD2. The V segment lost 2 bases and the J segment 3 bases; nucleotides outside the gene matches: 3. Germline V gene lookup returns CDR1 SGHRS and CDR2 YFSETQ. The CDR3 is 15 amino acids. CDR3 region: CASSFGTSGEETQYF. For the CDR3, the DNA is TGCGCCAGCAGCTTCGGGACTAGCGGAGAAGAGACCCAGTACTTC. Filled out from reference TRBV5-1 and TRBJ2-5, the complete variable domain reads KAGVTQTPRYLIKTRGQQVTLSCSPISGHRSVSWYQQTPGQGLQFLFEYFSETQRNKGNFPGRFSGRQFSNSRSEMNVSTLELGDSALYLCASSFGTSGEETQYFGPGTRLLVL.

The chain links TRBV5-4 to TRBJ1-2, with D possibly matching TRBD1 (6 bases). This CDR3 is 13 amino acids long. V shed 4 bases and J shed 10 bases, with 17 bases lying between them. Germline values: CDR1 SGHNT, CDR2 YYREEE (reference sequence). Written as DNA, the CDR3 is TGTGCCAGCAGCCGGACAGAGGTCTTTTTCTACACCTTC. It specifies CASSRTEVFFYTF.

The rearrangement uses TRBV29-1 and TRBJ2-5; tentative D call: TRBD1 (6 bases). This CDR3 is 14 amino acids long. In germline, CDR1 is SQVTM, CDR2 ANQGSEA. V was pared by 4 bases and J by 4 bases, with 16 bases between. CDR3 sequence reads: CSVVWTEGVETQYF. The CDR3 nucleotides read TGCAGCGTTGTCTGGACAGAAGGGGTAGAGACCCAGTACTTC.

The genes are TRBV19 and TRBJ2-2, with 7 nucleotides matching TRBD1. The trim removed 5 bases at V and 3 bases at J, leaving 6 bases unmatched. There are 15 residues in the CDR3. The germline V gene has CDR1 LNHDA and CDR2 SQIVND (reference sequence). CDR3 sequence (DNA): TGTGCCAGTAGTCGACAGGGAATGGACACCGGGGAGCTGTTTTTT. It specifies CASSRQGMDTGELFF.